This entry is about one TCR beta chain. No antigen is known for it. No base qualities exist here, and no much larger clone lies one base off it. Donors were healthy HIV-negative adults with no recently reported acute infections or vaccinations. Every donor was a Caucasian adult living in Nashville, Tennessee, USA. CD4+ T cells were enriched through magnetic negative selection, after which naive cells were positively selected on CD45RA and the remaining negative fraction served as the memory subset. After blood collection by leukapheresis, PBMCs were isolated using Ficoll-Histopaque density gradient centrifugation and then cryopreserved in the vapor phase of liquid nitrogen. Analytical flow cytometry was used to check the purity and quantity of each magnetically sorted T cell population. Genomic DNA was isolated from each sorted fraction and quantified by UV absorbance on a Nanodrop 2000c. The CDR3 goes from the cysteine to the phenylalanine over 17 residues. Just the 51-base CDR3 DNA is kept, in frame starting at base 1. Per the germline V gene, SGHNT is the CDR1 and YENEEA is the CDR2. Unmatched junction bases come to 8, with V trimmed by 5 bases and J by 0 bases.

TCR CDR3 regions were amplified from genomic DNA by multiplex PCR using the deep immunoSEQ assay. For each cell subset, the extracted genomic DNA was distributed evenly across all wells of several immunoSEQ 96-well plates, and each plate served as one replicate. For sorted subsets, each replicate PCR was loaded with approximately 190 ng genomic DNA, equivalent to some 27,000 T cell genomes. Purified libraries were quantified with a Qubit 3.0 fluorometer, sized on a Bioanalyzer 2100, and re-quantified with the KAPA Library Quantification kit. Every immunoSEQ 96-well plate was sequenced on a separate single-read 150-cycle Illumina NextSeq 550 flow cell. From the authors' description of their analysis: The immunoSEQ output contained only junctional sequences without quality scores, so filtering could not match that applied to full-length reads. To assign V/J genes and CDR3, sequences were annotated using PyIR, a Python wrapper for IgBLAST v1.9, with IMGT germline references. Reads were removed for weak V/J assignments (E-value above 1e-6), missing CDR3, stop codons, out-of-frame junctions, or ambiguous translated residues. V3J clonotypes were defined by identical inferred V gene, J gene, and CDR3 amino acid sequence. Percentage overlap between repertoires was calculated by dividing the number of shared unique clonotypes by the size of the smaller repertoire. Repertoire richness was assessed with RTK rarefaction, the Chao1 estimator, and Recon v2.1 estimates of unobserved clonotypes. OLGA was used to compute generation probabilities for all TCRbeta clonotypes that the gDNA method yielded from a handful of donors. Drawn from immuneACCESS, this table holds only the in-frame rearrangements with V and J called that TCRdb kept. Clones are partly lost; checked studies trace under half to an unresolved V gene and leave the rest unexplained. V and J calls and clone size are copied from that table; D and trimming were computed from the DNA. This sample holds over 850,000 clones; 78% were observed only once. Under 0.65% of the sample is taken by the ten largest.

This sample is drawn from a study of shared clonotypes between healthy human individuals (dated by TCRdb to 2018 to 2021). Study-level background: Two women and a few men aged 18 to 49 years were included in the cohort. Per donor, three plates each were used for CD4 naive and CD4 memory, two for CD8 naive, and one for CD8 memory. To estimate repertoire size and how much clonotype sharing occurs between individuals, the study deeply sequenced the blood TCR repertoires of 4 to 6 healthy adults. To increase sequencing depth and limit assay-specific biases, TCR repertoire library preparation and sequencing were carried out by different laboratories using diverse techniques. Between about 0.94 and 10 billion PBMCs per donor were obtained by leukapheresis. What the research found in general, with its limitations: Sampling was restricted to blood, and TCR repertoires in tissues likely differ from the TCR repertoires found in blood. Estimated clonotype richness was generally larger for naive than for memory subsets. Sharing across a handful of donors was observed for 5% to 6.5% of naive CD4, over 3% of naive CD8, 2% to 2.5% of memory CD4, and 0.4% of memory CD8 clonotypes. Incomplete sequencing was indicated by rarefaction of sorted-subset datasets, despite the large sequencing depth. Clonotypes shared by all four sorted-subset donors showed higher generation probabilities than non-shared clonotypes. Pairwise subsampling led to the expectation that sequencing depth would affect the degree of clonotype sharing among donors. Because the study included a small number of donors, the genetic and exposure-history diversity represented was limited.

The chain uses TRBV11-3 and TRBJ2-2; a stretch of 8 junction bases matches TRBD2. This TCR derives from a man between 18 and 35 years old in good health. Some clones in this sample may be carry-over from other donors' samples. Input material: memory CD4+ T cells from PBMCs. Taken with the paper, the label for cell subset or site translates to: CD45RA-negative fraction. Here is the DNA: TGTGCCAGCAGCCCGGGTTGGGGACTAGCGAACACCGGGGAGCTGTTTTTT. The resulting protein is CASSPGWGLANTGELFF.